The 19 T cell receptor beta chains below were found in one sample sequenced in a study of blood T cell repertoires in COVID-19. Profiling relied on immunoSEQ multiplex PCR, and the TCRdb table lists in-frame clones only, not all of them. The sample lists roughly 78,000 clones, 86% seen once, with about 1.9% in the top ten. The sequenced material came from peripheral blood. These TCRs come from a woman aged 60 to 75 with acute or convalescent COVID-19.

The chain joins TRBV30 to TRBJ1-3; D is perhaps TRBD1 (6 bases). This CDR3 contains 14 residues. Germline CDR1 GTSNPN, CDR2 SVGIG (reference sequence). Trimming took off 3 bases at V and 2 bases at J, with 11 bases between the two ends. The CDR3 reads CAWRRGDTGNTIYF. CDR3 sequence (DNA): TGTGCCTGGAGGCGTGGGGACACTGGAAACACCATATATTTT.

The V and J genes are TRBV4-2 and TRBJ1-1; D may be TRBD1 (6 bases). V was shortened by 2 bases and J by 3 bases, with 13 bases between the two germline ends. The CDR3 runs to 15 residues. The V gene's germline CDR1 is LGHNA and CDR2 YNFKEQ. DNA for the CDR3: TGTGCCAGCAGCCAATCTTACAGGGTGGACACTGAAGCTTTCTTT. This gives the protein CASSQSYRVDTEAFF.

This clone was seen once. The chain carries TRBV6-2 or TRBV6-3 and TRBJ2-2, with D tentatively TRBD2 (5 bases). The CDR3 contains 14 residues. CDR1 is MNHEY, CDR2 SVGEGT, per germline. The ends were cut back, 6 bases at V and 7 bases at J, with 15 bases in the middle. CDR3 loop: CASSRSEEGGELFF. CDR3 DNA: TGTGCCAGCAGCCGTAGCGAAGAAGGCGGGGAGCTGTTTTTT.

This chain links TRBV5-8 with TRBJ2-1; 8 nucleotides agree with TRBD1. With V trimmed by 4 bases and J by 5 bases, 8 bases remained unmatched. Germline values: CDR1 SGHTS, CDR2 YDEGEE. CDR3 length: 15 residues. The chain's CDR3 is CASSLRTGFHNEQFF. CDR3 DNA: TGTGCCAGCAGCCTAAGGACAGGGTTCCACAATGAGCAGTTCTTC.

The rearrangement uses TRBV28 and TRBJ1-2, with 8 bases that match TRBD1. After removal of 5 bases from V and 2 bases from J, the junction contained 4 bases not matched to a gene. Germline lookup yields CDR1 MDHEN and CDR2 SYDVKM. The CDR3 runs 14 residues. For the CDR3, the DNA is TGTGCCAGCAGTCCGGACAGGGCAAACTATGGCTACACCTTC. Translation: CASSPDRANYGYTF.

This sequence joins TRBV4-1 and TRBJ2-3; D is unclear. The CDR3 runs to 13 residues. V lost 4 bases and J 5 bases, leaving 10 bases between the germline ends. Germline assignment: CDR1 MGHRA and CDR2 YSYEKL. The CDR3 bases are TGCGCCAGCAGCCCCCGGGTGGTAGATACGCAGTATTTT. Amino acids: CASSPRVVDTQYF.

The chain couples TRBV3-1 (or the pseudogene TRBV3-2) to TRBJ2-1; D may be TRBD2 (7 bases). The germline V and J ends were trimmed by 1 base and 6 bases, with 16 bases remaining between them. This CDR3 region has 16 residues. Germline lookup yields CDR1 LGHDT and CDR2 YNNKEL (reference sequence). The CDR3 DNA sequence: TGTGCCAGCAGCCAAGTGGGGGGGCGGGTTTGCAATGAGCAGTTCTTC. Amino acid sequence: CASSQVGGRVCNEQFF.

The chain joins TRBV24-1 to TRBJ2-7; 9 nucleotides line up with TRBD1. V was pared by 3 bases and J by 5 bases, with 7 bases of the junction left unmatched. The CDR3 runs 15 residues. The germline CDR1 and CDR2 sequences are KGHDR and SFDVKD. The DNA for the CDR3 is TGTGCCACCAGTGATCCAGGACAGGGGATACACGAGCAGTACTTC. Translating it yields CATSDPGQGIHEQYF.

The genes are TRBV28 and TRBJ1-1, with D possibly TRBD1 on 5 matching bases. From germline, CDR1 is MDHEN and CDR2 SYDVKM. The CDR3 sequence is 15 residues long. V was trimmed by 5 bases and J by 4 bases, leaving 17 bases between them. In nucleotides, the CDR3 is TGTGCCAGCAGTGAAGGGGCGATAATGGGCACTGAAGCTTTCTTT. Translating gives CASSEGAIMGTEAFF.

The table lists this clone with a count of one. The chain couples TRBV28 to TRBJ1-2; D gene uncertain. This CDR3 has 15 amino acids. Germline assignment: CDR1 MDHEN and CDR2 SYDVKM. The V end lost 3 bases, the J end lost 7 bases, and 18 bases lay between the germline ends. CDR3 nucleotides: TGTGCCAGCAGTTTTCGTGCAGAGCGTCGCGTTGGCTACACCTTC. It is translated as CASSFRAERRVGYTF.

The chain combines TRBV4-2 with TRBJ1-6, with D uncertain. The CDR3 covers 14 residues. The germline V gene has CDR1 LGHNA and CDR2 YNFKEQ. V was trimmed by 0 bases and J by 8 bases, leaving 8 bases between them. The CDR3 protein is CASSQDKEDSPLHF. The CDR3 DNA follows: TGTGCCAGCAGCCAAGATAAAGAGGATTCACCCCTCCACTTT.

The chain is built from TRBV11-3 and TRBJ2-3; TRBD2 aligns across 8 bases. J was trimmed by 5 bases and V by 3 bases; bases with no gene match: 4. Germline CDR1 reads SGHNT; CDR2 reads YENEEA. The CDR3 consists of 14 residues. The CDR3 reads CASSLSGGGDTQYF. CDR3 nucleotide sequence: TGTGCCAGCAGCTTGAGCGGGGGCGGAGATACGCAGTATTTT.

This clone has only a few counts. The chain employs TRBV7-2 and TRBJ2-1; D perhaps matches TRBD1 (7 bases). CDR1 and CDR2 (germline): SGHTA, FQGNSA. V lost 5 bases to trimming and J lost 4 bases, with 15 bases between them. The CDR3 length is 15 residues. The CDR3 sequence is CASSERQGLYNEQFF. DNA of the CDR3: TGTGCCAGCAGCGAGCGACAGGGACTTTACAATGAGCAGTTCTTC.

This clone was recorded once. The CDR3 protein is CASSAGNLGEQYF. The DNA of the CDR3 is TGTGCCAGCAGTGCAGGTAACCTGGGCGAGCAGTACTTC. The J gene is TRBJ2-7, the V gene TRBV2; D is uncertain. Germline V gene lookup returns CDR1 SNHLY and CDR2 FYNNEI. The V end was cut by 4 bases, the J end by 6 bases, with 13 bases between. The CDR3 extends over 13 amino acids.

The chain uses TRBV19 and TRBJ2-1; 8 bases match TRBD1. The ends lost 7 bases at V and 2 bases at J; junction bases unmatched: 7. The CDR3 is 15 residues long. CDR1 is LNHDA and CDR2 is SQIVND in the germline V gene (reference sequence). The CDR3 DNA reads TGTGCCAGTACCCCCCGGACAGGGCCCTACAATGAGCAGTTCTTC. Translating it yields CASTPRTGPYNEQFF.

This chain uses TRBV10-1 with TRBJ2-2, with TRBD2 matching over 11 bases. Trimming took 6 bases from V and 5 from J; bases not matched to a gene: 11. The CDR3 consists of 17 residues. Germline assignment: CDR1 WNHNN and CDR2 SYGVQD (reference sequence). Written as DNA, the CDR3 is TGCGCCAGCAGCTTGCTTATAGCGGGAGGGCGAACCGGGGAGCTGTTTTTT. Translated: CASSLLIAGGRTGELFF.

CDR3 protein: CASSYLTAFNQPQHF. In DNA form, the CDR3 reads TGTGCCAGCAGTTACTTGACAGCCTTTAATCAGCCCCAGCATTTT. This chain joins TRBV6-2 or TRBV6-3 and TRBJ1-5; D may be TRBD1 (5 bases). Germline V gene sequence: CDR1 MNHEY, CDR2 SVGEGT. V was trimmed by 1 base and J by 4 bases, leaving 11 bases between them. The CDR3 loop spans 15 amino acids.

The chain has TRBV6-5 and TRBJ2-3, with D uncertain. There are 13 residues in the CDR3. CDR1 MNHEY and CDR2 SVGAGI come from the germline V gene. V shed 0 bases and J shed 5 bases, with 6 bases lying between them. The CDR3 protein is CASSYSRVDTQYF. DNA of the CDR3: TGTGCCAGCAGTTACTCGAGAGTAGATACGCAGTATTTT.

The chain is built from TRBV11-2 and TRBJ2-1; D is undetermined. CDR3 length equals 14 residues. The ends were cut back, 5 bases at V and 0 bases at J, with 8 bases in the middle. Germline V gene data show CDR1 as SGHAT and CDR2 as FQNNGV. The CDR3 coding sequence is TGTGCCAGCAGCCCTAAAAGCTCCTACAATGAGCAGTTCTTC. Its translation is CASSPKSSYNEQFF.